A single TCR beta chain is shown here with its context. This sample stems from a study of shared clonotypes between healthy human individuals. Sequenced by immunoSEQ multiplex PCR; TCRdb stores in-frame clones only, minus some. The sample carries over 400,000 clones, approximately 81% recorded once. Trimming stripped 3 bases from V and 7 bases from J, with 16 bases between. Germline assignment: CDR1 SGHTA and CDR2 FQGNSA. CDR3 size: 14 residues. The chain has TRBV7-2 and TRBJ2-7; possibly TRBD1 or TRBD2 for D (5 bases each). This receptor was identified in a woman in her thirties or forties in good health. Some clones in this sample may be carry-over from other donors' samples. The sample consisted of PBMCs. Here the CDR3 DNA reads TGTGCCAGCAGCTTCGATGGGACGGCTCTTGAGCAGTACTTC. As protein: CASSFDGTALEQYF.